Presented here are 24 T cell receptor beta chains from one specimen sequenced in a study of patients and donors after allogeneic stem cell transplantation. A single record per CDR3 protein comes from TCRdb applying MiXCR to the RT-PCR reads. Of 80,000 to 90,000 distinct CDR3 sequences in the sample, around 49% were seen once. The sequenced sample consisted of blood, either unsorted or a sorted T cell fraction (not recorded which). The receptor source for this set is a human donor who was either an allogeneic HSCT recipient or a stem cell or donor lymphocyte infusion donor (not recorded which). It is not recorded whose cells these are; they may come from a transplant donor.

This chain uses TRBV6-5 with TRBJ1-4; no definite D call. The V end lost 0 bases, the J end lost 5 bases, and 7 bases lay between the germline ends. From germline, CDR1 is MNHEY and CDR2 SVGAGI. The CDR3 runs 14 residues. DNA for the CDR3: TGTGCCAGCAGTTACTCTCAGCGAAATGAAAAACTGTTTTTT. Amino acids: CASSYSQRNEKLFF.

This chain uses TRBV5-1 with TRBJ1-1; D not certain. The V gene lost 0 bases and the J gene lost 6 bases, with 15 bases spanning the gap. The CDR3 contains 15 residues. Per germline, CDR1 SGHRS and CDR2 YFSETQ. In DNA, the CDR3 is TGCGCCAGCAGCTTGGAAGACGTGGGTGTCCCTGAAGCTTTCTTT. Its protein is CASSLEDVGVPEAFF.

The table lists this clonotype with a count of one. The V and J genes are TRBV28 and TRBJ2-1; 7 bases match TRBD2. CDR1 and CDR2 from the germline V gene are MDHEN and SYDVKM. Losses at the gene ends were 8 bases for V and 4 bases for J; bases not matched to a gene: 17. The CDR3 length is 17 residues. The DNA for the CDR3 is TGTGCCAGCTTCCCTACCTACGGGGAGGGAGGGTACAATGAGCAGTTCTTC. This encodes CASFPTYGEGGYNEQFF. The whole variable domain, remainder taken from reference TRBV28 and TRBJ2-1, is DVKVTQSSRYLVKRTGEKVFLECVQDMDHENMFWYRQDPGLGLRLIYFSYDVKMKEKGDIPEGYSVSREKKERFSLILESASTNQTSMYLCASFPTYGEGGYNEQFFGPGTRLTVL.

The V call is TRBV12-3 or TRBV12-4, the J call TRBJ1-2, with 8 bases matching TRBD1. CDR3 length: 13 residues. Germline trimming cut 3 bases from V and 7 bases from J; bases unmatched to any gene: 4. The CDR3, as DNA: TGTGCCAGCAGTTTCGCGACAGGGGTTGGCTACACCTTC. It yields the protein CASSFATGVGYTF.

The V call is TRBV12-3 or TRBV12-4, the J call TRBJ2-7, with 12 bases matching TRBD1. CDR3 length equals 18 residues. The J segment lost 3 bases and the V segment lost 6 bases, leaving 15 bases of the junction unmatched. Here the CDR3 reads CASSPGQGAGYYYYEQYF. In nucleotides, the CDR3 is TGTGCCAGCAGCCCGGGACAGGGGGCAGGGTACTACTACTACGAGCAGTACTTC.

This chain joins TRBV3-1 and TRBJ2-3; TRBD2 matches at 11 bases. CDR1 is LGHDT, CDR2 YNNKEL, per germline (reference sequence). Losses at the gene ends were 4 bases for V and 2 bases for J; bases not matched to a gene: 2. This CDR3 spans 15 amino acids. CDR3 residues: CASSRLAGSTDTQYF. The CDR3 DNA is TGTGCCAGCAGCCGACTAGCGGGGTCCACAGATACGCAGTATTTT.

The DNA for the CDR3 is TGCAGCGTTGAAGTGTCGAGGGTCCCGACTAACTATGGCTACACCTTC. Translated, it gives CSVEVSRVPTNYGYTF. The chain has TRBV29-1 and TRBJ1-2; no firm D call. CDR3 length: 16 residues. The V gene lost 1 base and the J gene lost 0 bases, with 15 bases spanning the gap. Germline V CDR1 and CDR2: SQVTM, ANQGSEA.

The chain joins TRBV5-5 to TRBJ1-1; 8 bases align to TRBD1. Germline V gives CDR1 SGHKS, CDR2 YYEKEE (reference sequence). The CDR3 is made up of 14 amino acids. Trimming took 0 bases from V and 6 from J; bases not matched to a gene: 4. Here the CDR3 DNA reads TGTGCCAGCAGCTTGGTCCAGGGGGCGGCTGAAGCTTTCTTT. Its protein product is CASSLVQGAAEAFF.

V is TRBV10-3 and J is TRBJ2-5, with a possible D match to TRBD2 (6 bases). CDR3 length equals 13 residues. Germline CDR1 and CDR2: ENHRY and SYGVKD. Trimming pared 3 bases from V and 5 bases from J, leaving 10 bases between. This CDR3 reads CAISDGTGETQYF. CDR3 bases: TGTGCCATCAGTGACGGGACTGGGGAGACCCAGTACTTC.

The chain employs TRBV2 and TRBJ1-1; no reliable D call. Trimming pared 6 bases from V and 5 bases from J, leaving 16 bases between. Germline CDR1 and CDR2: SNHLY and FYNNEI. CDR3 size: 14 residues. Here the CDR3 reads CASSGEGGWTEAFF. The CDR3 DNA follows: TGTGCCAGCAGCGGGGAAGGAGGCTGGACTGAAGCTTTCTTT.

This chain links TRBV4-1 with TRBJ1-4; a weak D match, TRBD1 (5 bases). Germline CDR1 reads MGHRA; CDR2 reads YSYEKL. The CDR3 runs 20 residues. V was trimmed by 0 bases and J by 2 bases, leaving 22 bases between them. CDR3 sequence (DNA): TGCGCCAGCAGCCAAGATCGGGCAGGGCTAACGAGTGGGACTAATGAAAAACTGTTTTTT. Translation: CASSQDRAGLTSGTNEKLFF.

This clonotype occurred a few times. The rearrangement uses TRBV4-3 and TRBJ1-4, with TRBD1 matching 12 bases. CDR1 is LGHNA and CDR2 is YSLEER in the germline V gene. The CDR3 is made up of 14 amino acids. With 5 bases clipped from V and 8 bases from J, the junction kept 3 bases outside the gene matches. CDR3 loop: CASSGGTGGEKLFF. CDR3 DNA: TGCGCCAGCAGCGGCGGGACAGGGGGCGAAAAACTGTTTTTT.

The gene calls are TRBV29-1 and TRBJ2-7, with D maybe TRBD1 (6 bases). Germline V gene lookup returns CDR1 SQVTM and CDR2 ANQGSEA. This CDR3 is 16 amino acids long. V was clipped by 4 bases and J by 2 bases, with 21 bases between them. CDR3 in DNA: TGCAGCGTTGTCCCCTCGGCTCATGGGGGCCCCTACGAGCAGTACTTC. This gives the protein CSVVPSAHGGPYEQYF.

The chain has TRBV7-2 and TRBJ2-5; no clear D. The ends were cut back, 1 base at V and 1 base at J, with 7 bases in the middle. The CDR3 has 14 residues. CDR1 SGHTA and CDR2 FQGNSA come from the germline V gene. CDR3 nucleotide sequence: TGTGCCAGCAGCTTAGTACACATCCAAGAGACCCAGTACTTC. Its protein product is CASSLVHIQETQYF.

The chain uses TRBV27 and TRBJ2-2; no clear D gene. The CDR3 consists of 17 residues. Looked up from germline, CDR1 is MNHEY and CDR2 is SMNVEV (reference sequence). With 5 bases removed from V and 2 bases from J, the gap between germline ends came to 18 bases. The CDR3 DNA sequence: TGTGCCAGCAGTCTCCGGTACAATATTCGAAACACCGGGGAGCTGTTTTTT. Amino acid sequence: CASSLRYNIRNTGELFF.

Only a few counts were recorded for this clonotype. This sequence joins TRBV27 and TRBJ1-6; 7 nucleotides align to TRBD1. This CDR3 contains 16 residues. CDR1 and CDR2 (germline): MNHEY, SMNVEV (reference sequence). The ends lost 6 bases at V and 2 bases at J; junction bases unmatched: 7. The CDR3 loop is CASSRGTAPYNSPLHF. CDR3 in DNA: TGTGCCAGCAGCCGTGGGACAGCCCCCTATAATTCACCCCTCCACTTT.

This clonotype was seen a handful of times. The rearrangement joins TRBV12-3 or TRBV12-4 to TRBJ2-2; D remains unclear. V gave up 7 bases and J gave up 2 bases, with 11 bases separating them. The CDR3 contains 14 residues. CDR3: CASIQRQNTGELFF. CDR3 sequence (DNA): TGTGCCAGCATTCAGAGACAAAACACCGGGGAGCTGTTTTTT.

CDR3 in amino acids: CASCSNFYGYTF. In nucleotides, the CDR3 is TGTGCCAGCTGTTCGAATTTCTATGGCTACACCTTC. The chain employs TRBV3-1 and TRBJ1-2; unclear D gene. Trimming removed 8 bases at V and 4 bases at J, with 11 bases between. The CDR3 has 12 amino acids. CDR1 is LGHDT and CDR2 is YNNKEL in the germline V gene (reference sequence).

V and J are TRBV5-1 and TRBJ1-1; no firm D call. This CDR3 spans 13 amino acids. CDR1 SGHRS and CDR2 YFSETQ come from the germline V gene. V was pared by 0 bases and J by 4 bases, with 7 bases between. CDR3 coding DNA: TGCGCCAGCAGCTTGGTTGGGTTCACTGAAGCTTTCTTT. Its protein is CASSLVGFTEAFF.

This rearrangement joins TRBV7-8 to TRBJ1-5; TRBD1 matches 7 bases. Germline CDR1 reads SGHVS; CDR2 reads FQNEAQ. The CDR3 contains 14 residues. J gave up 7 bases and V 6 bases, and 9 bases lay outside the gene matches. The CDR3 region has the DNA TGTGCCAGCAGTCCAACAGGGGCTGGGCAGCCCCAGCATTTT. Translating it yields CASSPTGAGQPQHF.

Points on this clonotype: Relative to the germline gene, one junction end is altered; a read error may explain this. The rearrangement uses TRBV25-1 and TRBJ1-6, with a possible D match to TRBD1 (6 bases). CDR3 length equals 18 residues. Per the germline V gene, CDR1 is MGHDK and CDR2 is SYGVNS. Written as DNA, the CDR3 is TGTACCAGCAGTGAACCGCACACCTTGACAGGCTCAAATTCACCCCTCCACTTT. It specifies CTSSEPHTLTGSNSPLHF.

This clonotype was counted only a few times. The chain employs TRBV4-1 and TRBJ2-3; D perhaps matches TRBD2 (5 bases). This CDR3 region has 14 residues. The V gene lost 1 base and the J gene lost 2 bases, with 7 bases spanning the gap. The germline CDR1 and CDR2 sequences are MGHRA and YSYEKL. The CDR3 DNA is TGCGCCAGCAGCCAAGGAGGGAACACAGATACGCAGTATTTT. Protein product: CASSQGGNTDTQYF.

This clonotype was observed a few times. This chain uses TRBV28 with TRBJ1-6; no definite D call. Trimming shortened V by 4 bases and J by 6 bases, and 13 bases separated the two germline ends. The CDR3 loop spans 15 amino acids. The germline V gene encodes CDR1 MDHEN and CDR2 SYDVKM. CDR3: CASSSIDAANSPLHF. The CDR3 DNA reads as TGTGCCAGCAGTTCCATAGATGCGGCTAATTCACCCCTCCACTTT.

As DNA, the CDR3 is TGTGCCAGCAGTAAGTCGGACAGGTTGAACACTGAAGCTTTCTTT. This gives the protein CASSKSDRLNTEAFF. This rearrangement joins TRBV6-2 or TRBV6-3 to TRBJ1-1; TRBD1 agrees at 7 bases. Germline V CDR1 and CDR2: MNHEY, SVGEGT. Trimming at V came to 5 bases and at J to 0 bases, leaving 6 bases not matched to a gene. CDR3 length: 15 amino acids.